Below, 25 T cell receptor beta chains from the same sample are listed, as sequenced in a study of T cell repertoires in aging, cancer and after chemotherapy. Multiplex touch-down PCR with TRB-A/B primers amplified rearranged V-D-J TRB sequences. MiXCR, applied by TCRdb to the multiplex PCR reads, yields one record per CDR3 protein. Among about 2,900 distinct CDR3 sequences, roughly 27% were seen once, and the ten largest hold 8.9%. Peripheral blood genomic DNA, not sorted cells or RNA, was the template. Sequencing was carried out using blood. The receptors shown here come from a human donor with a solid tumor.

This clonotype is medium-sized in the sample. The rearrangement links TRBV30 to TRBJ2-4; D remains ambiguous. The CDR3 has 16 residues. The V and J ends lost 3 bases and 3 bases respectively, with 18 bases between them. CDR1 GTSNPN and CDR2 SVGIG come from the germline V gene (reference sequence). As DNA, the CDR3 is TGTGCCTGGAGAGGTAGATGGCCAGTGGGCAAAAACATTCAGTACTTC. It yields the protein CAWRGRWPVGKNIQYF.

The gene calls are TRBV6-5 and TRBJ1-1, with D unclear. V was cut by 6 bases and J by 11 bases, with 13 bases left in between. Germline values: CDR1 MNHEY, CDR2 SVGAGI. The CDR3 has 11 residues. CDR3 region: CASSQDPVAFF. The CDR3 bases are TGTGCCAGCAGCCAAGATCCTGTGGCTTTCTTT.

This clonotype is deemed medium-sized. V gene TRBV19 combines with J gene TRBJ2-7; 7 bases fit TRBD2. The CDR3 is 15 amino acids. J was trimmed by 0 bases and V by 2 bases; bases with no gene match: 4. CDR1 is LNHDA and CDR2 is SQIVND in the germline V gene (reference sequence). The CDR3 here is CASSITSASSYEQYF. As DNA, the CDR3 is TGTGCCAGTAGTATAACTAGCGCTAGCTCCTACGAGCAGTACTTC.

By sample fraction, this clonotype is medium-sized (0.01 to 0.1%). The chain has TRBV6-2 or TRBV6-3 and TRBJ2-3; 9 positions agree with TRBD2. The V and J ends lost 0 bases and 2 bases, in that order; junction bases with no gene match: 6. The CDR3 runs 17 residues. Germline CDR1 and CDR2: MNHEY and SVGEGT. The CDR3 DNA reads as TGTGCCAGCAGTTACTCGACGGTAGCGGGGGCCACAGATACGCAGTATTTT. Translating gives CASSYSTVAGATDTQYF.

V and J are TRBV5-6 and TRBJ2-4; 7 bases are shared with TRBD2. The CDR3 runs to 13 residues. J was trimmed by 9 bases and V by 2 bases; bases with no gene match: 5. Germline-derived CDR1 and CDR2 are SGHDT and YYEEEE. CDR3 coding DNA: TGTGCCAGCAGCTTAGGACTAGGTGGCATTCAGTACTTC. Translation gives CASSLGLGGIQYF.

V is TRBV21-1 and J is TRBJ2-5. TRBV21-1 is a pseudogene locus. This CDR3 spans 16 amino acids. The CDR3 nucleotides read TGTGCCAGCGGCCGAACCCAGTGGATGACACAAGAGACCCAGTACTTC. Residues: CASGRTQWMTQETQYF.

This clonotype is categorized as large. This rearrangement joins TRBV12-3 or TRBV12-4 to TRBJ2-1; TRBD2 matches at 9 bases. V shed 5 bases and J 10 bases; nucleotides not matched to a gene: 9. CDR3 length: 14 amino acids. DNA of the CDR3: TGTGCCAGCAGTCGTAGCGGGAGACTGGGGGAGCAGTTCTTC. The encoded protein is CASSRSGRLGEQFF.

In its sample, this clonotype is medium-sized. V and J are TRBV5-6 and TRBJ2-3, with TRBD1 matching 7 bases. The V segment lost 2 bases and the J segment 4 bases; nucleotides outside the gene matches: 1. The length of the CDR3 is 13 residues. The germline V gene has CDR1 SGHDT and CDR2 YYEEEE. For the CDR3, the DNA is TGTGCCAGCAGCTTCCAGGGGGCAGATACGCAGTATTTT. Its protein is CASSFQGADTQYF. The entire variable domain, with the rest obtained from reference TRBV5-6 and TRBJ2-3, is as follows: DAGVTQSPTHLIKTRGQQVTLRCSPKSGHDTVSWYQQALGQGPQFIFQYYEEEERQRGNFPDRFSGHQFPNYSSELNVNALLLGDSALYLCASSFQGADTQYFGPGTRLTVL.

This clonotype is classed as medium-sized. The J gene is TRBJ2-5, the V gene TRBV19; 10 nucleotides line up with TRBD1. Germline V CDR1 and CDR2: LNHDA, SQIVND (reference sequence). The CDR3 consists of 16 residues. The V segment lost 9 bases and the J segment 4 bases; nucleotides outside the gene matches: 14. CDR3: CASQDRGSPRRETQYF. The CDR3, as DNA: TGTGCCAGCCAGGACAGGGGGAGTCCCAGAAGAGAGACCCAGTACTTC. The variable domain in full, with the rest retrieved from reference TRBV19 and TRBJ2-5, is DGGITQSPKYLFRKEGQNVTLSCEQNLNHDAMYWYRQDPGQGLRLIYYSQIVNDFQKGDIAEGYSVSREKKESFPLTVTSAQKNPTAFYLCASQDRGSPRRETQYFGPGTRLLVL.

The chain has TRBV12-3 or TRBV12-4 and TRBJ1-4; a weak D match, TRBD1 (6 bases). Trimming cost V 5 bases and J 5 bases, with 18 bases left between them. The CDR3 runs to 16 residues. The CDR3 bases are TGTGCCAGCAGTACCCGGGACACCATCTCAAATGAAAAACTGTTTTTT. Its translation: CASSTRDTISNEKLFF.

The chain recombines TRBV12-3 or TRBV12-4 with TRBJ1-6; D might be TRBD1 (5 bases). Between the trimmed V and J ends, which lost 6 bases and 6 bases, there was a span of 12 bases. The CDR3 runs 14 residues. CDR3 in amino acids: CASRFSQANSPLHF. The CDR3 coding sequence is TGTGCCAGCAGGTTTTCACAGGCTAATTCACCCCTCCACTTT.

The chain joins TRBV20-1 to TRBJ1-1; D gene uncertain. The V gene lost 5 bases and the J gene lost 0 bases, with 10 bases spanning the gap. Looked up from germline, CDR1 is DFQATT and CDR2 is SNEGSKA (reference sequence). The length of the CDR3 is 13 residues. This CDR3 reads CSALPVMNTEAFF. In nucleotides, the CDR3 is TGCAGTGCTCTACCAGTCATGAACACTGAAGCTTTCTTT.

J is TRBJ2-2 and V is TRBV20-1; 7 nucleotides align to TRBD1. The CDR3 runs 16 residues. The trim removed 0 bases at V and 4 bases at J, leaving 8 bases unmatched. CDR1 is DFQATT and CDR2 is SNEGSKA in the germline V gene (reference sequence). CDR3 loop: CSARDPTTGSTGELFF. The CDR3 nucleotides are TGCAGTGCTAGAGATCCAACGACAGGGAGCACCGGGGAGCTGTTTTTT.

The J gene is TRBJ1-1, the V gene TRBV29-1, with 12 nucleotides matching TRBD1. Germline assignment: CDR1 SQVTM and CDR2 ANQGSEA. Trimming at V came to 6 bases and at J to 1 base, leaving 6 bases not matched to a gene. The CDR3 sequence is 15 residues long. The CDR3: CSVPGTGGGNTEAFF. The CDR3 DNA reads as TGCAGCGTCCCCGGGACAGGGGGCGGGAACACTGAAGCTTTCTTT.

By sample share, this clonotype is medium-sized. This chain connects TRBV27 to TRBJ1-1, with D possibly being TRBD1 (6 bases). The CDR3 is made up of 14 amino acids. The V gene's germline CDR1 is MNHEY and CDR2 SMNVEV (reference sequence). V gave up 6 bases and J gave up 4 bases, with 15 bases separating them. The DNA for the CDR3 is TGTGCCAGCAGACTACAGGGTGGGGCCACTGAAGCTTTCTTT. Encoded protein: CASRLQGGATEAFF.

Note on this clonotype: Its ends do not fully match the called genes, so a read error is possible. The chain links TRBV12-3 or TRBV12-4 to TRBJ2-7; D gene ambiguous. The CDR3 contains 11 residues. The CDR3: CATSDSYEQYF. The CDR3 DNA is TGTGCCACCAGTGATTCCTACGAGCAGTACTTC.

Relative to its sample, this clonotype is medium-sized. J is TRBJ2-1 and V is TRBV19, with TRBD2 identical over 8 bases. The V gene's germline CDR1 is LNHDA and CDR2 SQIVND (reference sequence). This CDR3 spans 15 amino acids. V shed 6 bases, J shed 8 bases, and the junction held 12 bases outside the gene matches. DNA of the CDR3: TGTGCCAGTAGCCCAATCGGGGGGGCATCTGATGAGCAGTTCTTC. This codes for CASSPIGGASDEQFF.

The chain carries TRBV19 and TRBJ2-2; 16 nucleotides align to TRBD2. The CDR3 is 22 residues long. Per germline, CDR1 LNHDA and CDR2 SQIVND (reference sequence). V gave up 3 bases and J gave up 7 bases; unmatched junction bases: 20. For the CDR3, the DNA is TGTGCCAGTAGTATCGGCGACTCGGGACTAGCGGGAGGGTATGGCGATGGCGGGGAGCTGTTTTTT. It translates to CASSIGDSGLAGGYGDGGELFF.

V usage is TRBV12-3 or TRBV12-4 and J usage is TRBJ1-3; 7 nucleotides align to TRBD1. J was trimmed by 2 bases and V by 3 bases; bases with no gene match: 1. CDR3 length equals 14 residues. CDR3: CASSFTGAGNTIYF. CDR3 nucleotide sequence: TGTGCCAGCAGTTTCACAGGGGCTGGAAACACCATATATTTT.

This clonotype is medium-sized. The rearrangement joins TRBV12-3 or TRBV12-4 to TRBJ2-7; a weak D match, TRBD1 (6 bases). The CDR3 has 14 amino acids. Trimming left V 6 bases short and J 2 bases short, with 14 bases between. The CDR3 nucleotides are TGTGCCAGCAGCCGACAGGACTTAACCTACGAGCAGTACTTC. Protein sequence: CASSRQDLTYEQYF.

Points on this clonotype: This may be a read error: a much more frequent sequence differs by one nucleotide. The V call is TRBV6-6, the J call TRBJ2-2, with a tentative D call TRBD1 (7 bases). The CDR3 length is 13 residues. The germline V gene encodes CDR1 MNHNY and CDR2 SVGAGI (reference sequence). This CDR3 reads CTSRGGGPGELFF. The DNA for the CDR3 is TGTACCAGCAGAGGAGGGGGCCCCGGGGAGCTGTTTTTT.

By its share, this clonotype is medium-sized. V is TRBV30 and J is TRBJ2-5; D perhaps matches TRBD1 (5 bases). The CDR3 has 13 residues. V was clipped by 2 bases and J by 4 bases, with 11 bases between them. Germline lookup yields CDR1 GTSNPN and CDR2 SVGIG (reference sequence). The CDR3 region is CAWSRGGRETQYF. CDR3 sequence (DNA): TGTGCCTGGAGTAGGGGTGGGCGAGAGACCCAGTACTTC.

Only a few counts were recorded for this clonotype. A much larger clonotype is one base distant, so this may be a read error. The CDR3 is CASRPQPGDYGYTF. The DNA of the CDR3 is TGTGCCAGCAGGCCCCAACCAGGGGACTATGGCTACACCTTC. V and J are TRBV6-2 or TRBV6-3 and TRBJ1-2, with D maybe TRBD1 (6 bases). The CDR3 runs to 14 residues. Germline values: CDR1 MNHEY, CDR2 SVGEGT. V lost 6 bases to trimming and J lost 3 bases, with 14 bases between them.

This clonotype was observed a single time. This chain joins TRBV10-1 and TRBJ2-3; D possibly uses TRBD1 or TRBD2 (5 bases each). This CDR3 spans 15 amino acids. V lost 2 bases and J 5 bases, leaving 14 bases between the germline ends. Germline V gene sequence: CDR1 WNHNN, CDR2 SYGVQD (reference sequence). The CDR3 DNA is TGCGCCAGCAGTGAGGGGGGATTGGGGGAAGATACGCAGTATTTT. Protein product: CASSEGGLGEDTQYF.

By its share, this clonotype is medium-sized (0.01 to 0.1%). The chain joins TRBV19 to TRBJ2-7; 12 nucleotides agree with TRBD2. The trim removed 3 bases at V and 1 base at J, leaving 4 bases unmatched. In germline, CDR1 is LNHDA, CDR2 SQIVND (reference sequence). The CDR3 sequence is 16 residues long. CDR3: CASSISGTSGSYEQYF. The CDR3 DNA is TGTGCCAGTAGTATTTCCGGGACTAGCGGGTCCTACGAGCAGTACTTC. Supplemented by reference TRBV19 and TRBJ2-7, the full variable domain reads DGGITQSPKYLFRKEGQNVTLSCEQNLNHDAMYWYRQDPGQGLRLIYYSQIVNDFQKGDIAEGYSVSREKKESFPLTVTSAQKNPTAFYLCASSISGTSGSYEQYFGPGTRLTVT.